This T cell receptor (beta chain) was observed in a study of long-term antiretroviral therapy in people with HIV. The overall study: About a decade before 2015, the earliest samples were taken when ART was typically delayed.

The assay used was immunoSEQ (version v3.0), run at survey level. Sequencing used immunoSEQ multiplex PCR; TCRdb keeps in-frame clones, though not all of them. Here the sample spans about 32,000 clones, 95% to 98% being singletons. Study results and limitations: CDR3 lengths in HIV samples spanned a narrower range than controls. Although diversity increased after ART, it remained lower than in transplant donor controls.

This clone was observed a single time. Its cognate antigen is unknown. Germline V gene sequence: CDR1 SGHRS, CDR2 YFSETQ. CDR3 length: 15 residues. Trimming removed 1 base at V and 5 bases at J, with 12 bases between. The specimen comprised unsorted PBMCs, sampled 7.6 years after starting antiretroviral therapy. The source of this sequence is a young man with HIV. The rearrangement joins TRBV5-1 to TRBJ2-2, with D possibly TRBD2 on 6 matching bases. CDR3 amino acids: CASSLMGGDTGELFF. The CDR3 nucleotides are TGCGCCAGCAGCTTGATGGGGGGAGATACCGGGGAGCTGTTTTTT.